This TCR beta chain was recovered during a study of spatial heterogeneity in lung cancer. Study-level findings and limits: Intratumoral expanded alpha and beta TCR counts were found to track tumor mutation counts.

TCRdb reprocessed the 5' RACE reads via MiXCR and lists one record per CDR3 protein. Of 9,500 to 11,000 distinct CDR3 sequences listed, approximately 7.2% are singletons. This clonotype appeared many times. What it binds is unknown. Time point of the sample: sample taken at primary tumor resection. This CDR3 is 14 amino acids long. The germline CDR1 and CDR2 sequences are SGHTA and FQGNSA. The V end lost 5 bases, the J end lost 0 bases, and 10 bases lay between the germline ends. The source of this sequence is a female donor with early-stage non-small cell lung cancer. Sequencing used lung tumor tissue, obtained at surgery. This chain connects TRBV7-2 to TRBJ1-1; no definite D call. The CDR3, as DNA: TGTGCCAGCAGCCCCGGGCCGTTGAACACTGAAGCTTTCTTT. Amino acids: CASSPGPLNTEAFF.